Below, 28 T cell receptor beta chains from the same sample are listed, as sequenced in a study of blood T cell repertoires in COVID-19 (dated by TCRdb to the early 2020s). The library was built by means of the immunoSEQ multiplex PCR assay. TCRdb took over this immuneACCESS table, retaining in-frame rearrangements with V and J assigned. Such tables are incomplete; in checked studies, under half of the missing clones stem from an unresolved V gene, and the remainder is unexplained. This sample has about 95,000 clones in its table, and about four fifths of those were observed once. 24% of the sample is taken by the ten largest. Specimen: peripheral blood. The receptors were sampled from a human donor in a cohort sampled during active COVID-19.

In DNA, the CDR3 is TGTGCCAGCTCACCGGGGGGGGTCGAGCAGTACTTC. Its protein product is CASSPGGVEQYF. This chain uses TRBV18 with TRBJ2-7, with 7 bases that match TRBD2. The trim removed 3 bases at V and 6 bases at J, leaving 2 bases unmatched. CDR1 is KGHSH, CDR2 LQKENI, per germline. The CDR3 has 12 residues.

V and J are TRBV2 and TRBJ1-4; 9 nucleotides align to TRBD1. The germline gives CDR1 SNHLY, CDR2 FYNNEI. This CDR3 is 15 amino acids long. The V segment lost 6 bases and the J segment 6 bases; nucleotides outside the gene matches: 8. The CDR3 protein is CASRDTGGHDEKLFF. The DNA for the CDR3 is TGTGCCAGCAGAGACACAGGGGGCCACGATGAAAAACTGTTTTTT. Complete variable domain (other parts from reference TRBV2 and TRBJ1-4): EPEVTQTPSHQVTQMGQEVILRCVPISNHLYFYWYRQILGQKVEFLVSFYNNEISEKSEIFDDQFSVERPDGSNFTLKIRSTKLEDSAMYFCASRDTGGHDEKLFFGSGTQLSVL.

The chain is built from TRBV6-4 and TRBJ2-3; D is possibly TRBD2 (6 bases). This CDR3 spans 15 amino acids. Germline V CDR1 and CDR2: MRHNA, SNTAGT. The V end was cut by 6 bases, the J end by 0 bases, with 13 bases between. CDR3 sequence: CASSRDLTSTDTQYF. CDR3 nucleotides: TGTGCCAGCAGCCGGGACTTAACTAGCACAGATACGCAGTATTTT.

The chain joins TRBV11-2 to TRBJ1-2, with 9 bases identical to TRBD1. In germline, CDR1 is SGHAT, CDR2 FQNNGV. Trimming at V came to 5 bases and at J to 6 bases, leaving 7 bases not matched to a gene. This CDR3 contains 14 residues. CDR3 sequence (DNA): TGTGCCAGCAGCGCCACAGGGGGCGCAAATGGCTACACCTTC. Encoded protein: CASSATGGANGYTF.

This chain links TRBV18 with TRBJ2-1; 10 bases map to TRBD2. Trimming cost V 2 bases and J 5 bases; bases outside gene matches: 9. Per germline, CDR1 KGHSH and CDR2 LQKENI. The CDR3 consists of 17 residues. The CDR3 is CASSPSVSGRLDNEQFF. The CDR3 nucleotides are TGTGCCAGCTCACCATCTGTTAGCGGGAGGTTAGACAATGAGCAGTTCTTC.

The rearrangement uses TRBV14 and TRBJ2-1; 9 nucleotides match TRBD1. Germline loops: CDR1 SGHDN, CDR2 FVKESK. J was trimmed by 7 bases and V by 0 bases; bases with no gene match: 10. The CDR3 spans 17 residues. The CDR3 bases are TGTGCCAGCAGCCAAGAGACGGGACAGGGTACGGAGAATGAGCAGTTCTTC. Translated, it gives CASSQETGQGTENEQFF.

This clone showed up just a few times. This sequence joins TRBV27 and TRBJ2-2, with TRBD2 matching 11 bases. V was clipped by 6 bases and J by 8 bases; unmatched bases: 2. CDR1 is MNHEY and CDR2 is SMNVEV in the germline V gene (reference sequence). This CDR3 spans 13 amino acids. Written as DNA, the CDR3 is TGTGCCAGCAGACTAGCGGGAGCGGGGGAGCTGTTTTTT. It is translated as CASRLAGAGELFF.

This chain joins TRBV19 and TRBJ1-1; D is perhaps TRBD1 (6 bases). The germline V gene encodes CDR1 LNHDA and CDR2 SQIVND (reference sequence). The CDR3 spans 17 residues. V dropped 3 bases and J dropped 2 bases, with 19 bases sitting between them. The CDR3 spells CASSIKGGGRGNTEAFF. The CDR3 nucleotides read TGTGCCAGTAGTATTAAGGGCGGCGGCAGGGGAAACACTGAAGCTTTCTTT.

This chain uses TRBV18 with TRBJ1-2; 7 bases align to TRBD1. The CDR3 loop spans 14 amino acids. V dropped 3 bases and J dropped 6; count of bases not matched to a gene: 7. From germline, CDR1 is KGHSH and CDR2 LQKENI. This chain's CDR3 is CASSPPGGGDGYTF. DNA for the CDR3: TGTGCCAGCTCACCTCCAGGAGGGGGCGATGGCTACACCTTC. Combining the CDR3 with reference TRBV18 and TRBJ1-2 gives the whole variable domain NAGVMQNPRHLVRRRGQEARLRCSPMKGHSHVYWYRQLPEEGLKFMVYLQKENIIDESGMPKERFSAEFPKEGPSILRIQQVVRGDSAAYFCASSPPGGGDGYTFGSGTRLTVV.

This clone was seen once. The genes are TRBV19 and TRBJ2-2, with 9 bases aligning to TRBD2. The CDR3 loop spans 18 amino acids. Trimming at V came to 1 base and at J to 7 bases, leaving 13 bases not matched to a gene. The V gene's germline CDR1 is LNHDA and CDR2 SQIVND (reference sequence). In DNA, the CDR3 is TGTGCCAGTAGTATAGCAAAACTAGCGGGCCTGCGAGGCGGGGAGCTGTTTTTT. Its translation: CASSIAKLAGLRGGELFF.

CDR3 sequence reads: CASSIVGAGGIRQPQHF. In DNA, the CDR3 is TGTGCCAGTAGTATAGTGGGGGCAGGGGGGATCAGACAGCCCCAGCATTTT. The chain joins TRBV19 to TRBJ1-5; 7 nucleotides align to TRBD1. Trimming took 1 base from V and 7 from J; bases not matched to a gene: 13. Germline V gives CDR1 LNHDA, CDR2 SQIVND (reference sequence). The CDR3 length is 17 residues.

The chain couples TRBV18 to TRBJ2-7, with D perhaps matching TRBD1 (6 bases). The germline gives CDR1 KGHSH, CDR2 LQKENI. This CDR3 region has 15 residues. The V end lost 3 bases, the J end lost 2 bases, and 14 bases lay between the germline ends. CDR3 in amino acids: CASSPGPQGTYEQYF. The CDR3 region has the DNA TGTGCCAGCTCACCTGGTCCTCAGGGGACCTACGAGCAGTACTTC.

The chain links TRBV10-3 to TRBJ2-2; possibly TRBD1 for D (5 bases). Trimming removed 1 base from V and 6 bases from J, with 21 bases in between. In germline, CDR1 is ENHRY, CDR2 SYGVKD. The CDR3 consists of 18 residues. CDR3 nucleotides: TGTGCCATCAGTGAGTTGGGTAGGGGTGGGTCAAGGGCCGGGGAGCTGTTTTTT. Its protein is CAISELGRGGSRAGELFF.

The J gene is TRBJ2-1, the V gene TRBV3-1 (or the pseudogene TRBV3-2); 10 nucleotides line up with TRBD1. V shed 4 bases, J shed 7 bases, and the junction held 10 bases outside the gene matches. This CDR3 region has 16 residues. Germline V CDR1 and CDR2: LGHDT, YNNKEL (reference sequence). In nucleotides, the CDR3 is TGTGCCAGCAGCCCCGCCGGGACAGGGGTAAGGAATGAGCAGTTCTTC. Amino acids: CASSPAGTGVRNEQFF.

The chain carries TRBV6-2 or TRBV6-3 and TRBJ2-1, with no clear D. V was trimmed by 3 bases and J by 0 bases, leaving 6 bases between them. CDR3 size: 14 residues. Germline lookup yields CDR1 MNHEY and CDR2 SVGEGT. In DNA form, the CDR3 reads TGTGCCAGCAGTTATGCTAGCTCCTACAATGAGCAGTTCTTC. It specifies CASSYASSYNEQFF.

This rearrangement joins TRBV5-1 to TRBJ2-2, with 8 nucleotides matching TRBD1. Germline CDR1 is SGHRS and CDR2 is YFSETQ. V dropped 4 bases and J dropped 12; count of bases not matched to a gene: 11. This CDR3 has 14 residues. The CDR3 DNA reads TGCGCCAGCAGCGCCGACAGGGGCCAAGGTCAGCTGTTTTTT. Translating it yields CASSADRGQGQLFF.

This rearrangement joins TRBV21-1 to TRBJ2-5; the table's D gene call, TRBD1, was not cross checked with the DNA. TRBV21-1 is a recognized pseudogene. This CDR3 region has 11 residues. The CDR3 coding sequence is TGTGCCAGCAGCACCAAAGAGACCCAGTACTTC. Translated: CASSTKETQYF.

The chain recombines TRBV5-1 with TRBJ2-5; 7 bases align to TRBD1. The CDR3 contains 15 residues. Trimming cost V 2 bases and J 3 bases; bases outside gene matches: 7. Germline V gene lookup returns CDR1 SGHRS and CDR2 YFSETQ. The CDR3 loop is CASSFGQGVKETQYF. Written as DNA, the CDR3 is TGCGCCAGCAGCTTCGGTCAGGGGGTAAAAGAGACCCAGTACTTC.

The rearrangement joins TRBV3-1 (or the pseudogene TRBV3-2) to TRBJ1-2, with 7 bases lining up with TRBD1. Germline-derived CDR1 and CDR2 are LGHDT and YNNKEL (reference sequence). CDR3 size: 14 residues. Trimming removed 1 base from V and 6 bases from J; junction bases left unmatched: 5. The CDR3 sequence is CASSQAGGDHGYTF. As DNA, the CDR3 is TGTGCCAGCAGCCAAGCAGGGGGTGACCATGGCTACACCTTC.

The rearrangement uses TRBV7-8 and TRBJ2-1; weak D call: TRBD2 (5 bases). Trimming shortened V by 5 bases and J by 10 bases, and 12 bases separated the two germline ends. The CDR3 loop spans 12 amino acids. Germline CDR1 SGHVS, CDR2 FQNEAQ. CDR3 nucleotide sequence: TGTGCCAGCAGCCCGGGGTACGGAGAGCAGTTCTTC. It is translated as CASSPGYGEQFF.

The rearrangement uses TRBV28 and TRBJ2-2; 11 bases are a match to TRBD2. V dropped 6 bases and J dropped 3; count of bases not matched to a gene: 3. Germline V CDR1 and CDR2: MDHEN, SYDVKM. This CDR3 is built from 15 residues. DNA for the CDR3: TGTGCCAGCAGAGTACTAGCGGGGGACACCGGGGAGCTGTTTTTT. Translation gives CASRVLAGDTGELFF.

The rearrangement links TRBV6-5 to TRBJ1-2; the match to TRBD1 covers 9 bases. J gave up 8 bases and V 3 bases, and 7 bases lay outside the gene matches. Germline CDR1 is MNHEY and CDR2 is SVGAGI. The CDR3 contains 14 residues. CDR3 coding DNA: TGTGCCAGCAGTTATTCTATGGACAGGGGCGGCTACACCTTC. This sequence encodes CASSYSMDRGGYTF.

This chain links TRBV19 with TRBJ2-1; TRBD2 matches at 7 bases. Per the germline V gene, CDR1 is LNHDA and CDR2 is SQIVND (reference sequence). J gave up 7 bases and V 0 bases, and 6 bases lay outside the gene matches. This CDR3 contains 15 residues. The CDR3 sequence: CASSIEGGVWNEQFF. The DNA for the CDR3 is TGTGCCAGTAGTATAGAGGGAGGGGTTTGGAATGAGCAGTTCTTC.

This chain connects TRBV10-3 to TRBJ1-1, with 7 bases aligning to TRBD1. CDR3 length: 15 residues. CDR1 and CDR2 (germline): ENHRY, SYGVKD. J lost 0 bases, V lost 6 bases, and 7 bases had no gene match. CDR3 sequence reads: CAISLTGMMNTEAFF. CDR3 DNA: TGTGCCATCAGCCTGACAGGGATGATGAACACTGAAGCTTTCTTT.

The V call is TRBV28, the J call TRBJ1-3; 7 bases are a match to TRBD1. This CDR3 is built from 14 residues. The germline V gene has CDR1 MDHEN and CDR2 SYDVKM. V trimming: 7 bases; J trimming: 1 base; junction bases outside the gene matches: 4. CDR3 nucleotide sequence: TGTGCCAGCATGAGGGGGCGATCTGGAAACACCATATATTTT. As protein: CASMRGRSGNTIYF.

This clone was seen once. The V gene is TRBV27, the J gene TRBJ1-5; 7 bases are a match to TRBD1. This CDR3 spans 16 amino acids. J lost 0 bases, V lost 10 bases, and 12 bases had no gene match. Germline CDR1 reads MNHEY; CDR2 reads SMNVEV (reference sequence). The CDR3 nucleotides are TGTGCCAACCCCGACAGGGACCTATATAGCAATCAGCCCCAGCATTTT. This codes for CANPDRDLYSNQPQHF.

J is TRBJ2-7 and V is TRBV27; a weak D match, TRBD2 (5 bases). The CDR3 length is 15 residues. Germline V CDR1 and CDR2: MNHEY, SMNVEV (reference sequence). The V and J ends lost 3 bases and 3 bases respectively, with 15 bases between them. The CDR3: CASSFGLRGIYEQYF. CDR3 nucleotides: TGTGCCAGCAGTTTTGGACTCCGCGGTATCTACGAGCAGTACTTC.

This clone was counted a few times. The rearrangement joins TRBV10-3 to TRBJ2-7, with 8 bases lining up with TRBD1. There are 13 residues in the CDR3. J gave up 3 bases and V 10 bases, and 8 bases lay outside the gene matches. Germline V lookup: CDR1 ENHRY, CDR2 SYGVKD. The CDR3: CATGPRGLYEQYF. Written as DNA, the CDR3 is TGTGCCACCGGCCCCAGGGGGCTCTACGAGCAGTACTTC.